This T cell receptor (beta chain) appears in the sequencing data of a study of blood T cell repertoires in COVID-19. Study as a whole: T cells, B-cell-depleted T cells, or PBMCs supplied cDNA or gDNA.

This CDR3 region has 15 residues. Germline CDR1 reads LGHNA; CDR2 reads YSLEER. The V and J ends lost 4 bases and 3 bases, in that order; junction bases with no gene match: 6. Per the study methods: By means of reference gene primer amplification, nucleated cell counts were estimated. Assay used: immunoSEQ multiplex PCR; TCRdb lists only in-frame clones, some missing. V, J and clone size reflect that table, while D and trimming were determined from the DNA. The sample contains about 180,000 clones, 80% to 90% of which appear only once. This clonotype was obtained from a man younger than 35 who had recovered from COVID-19. Sequencing was performed on peripheral blood. V is TRBV4-3 and J is TRBJ2-7; TRBD1 agrees at 10 bases. The DNA for the CDR3 is TGCGCCAGCAGCCGCCGGACAGGGGGGCTCTACGAGCAGTACTTC. It yields the protein CASSRRTGGLYEQYF.